These 10 T cell receptor beta chains came from one sample sequenced in a study of brain T cells in children with intractable seizures. Time point described: blood from clinic visit 5 months post-surgery; TSC patient then seizure free. The protocol was immunoSEQ multiplex PCR, while the TCRdb copy is restricted to in-frame clones and leaves out a portion. The sample has about 340,000 clones; over 90% are singletons. The sample here was peripheral blood, taken 4 to 5 months after surgery. These receptors were taken from a boy younger than two with tuberous sclerosis and intractable seizures.

This sequence joins TRBV3-1 (or the pseudogene TRBV3-2) and TRBJ2-7, with D perhaps matching TRBD1 (5 bases). This CDR3 has 16 residues. The V end lost 2 bases, the J end lost 7 bases, and 21 bases lay between the germline ends. Germline V gene lookup returns CDR1 LGHDT and CDR2 YNNKEL (reference sequence). The CDR3 is CASSQHPGMVESEQYF. The CDR3 bases are TGTGCCAGCAGCCAACACCCAGGGATGGTGGAGTCGGAGCAGTACTTC.

This chain uses TRBV4-1 with TRBJ2-1, with D perhaps given as TRBD1 or TRBD2 (6 bases each). The CDR3 covers 17 residues. The germline V gene encodes CDR1 MGHRA and CDR2 YSYEKL. With 1 base removed from V and 6 bases from J, the gap between germline ends came to 19 bases. The CDR3 reads CASSQGGAGPVSNEQFF. CDR3 nucleotide sequence: TGCGCCAGCAGCCAAGGGGGGGCGGGACCCGTTTCCAATGAGCAGTTCTTC.

A single count supports this clone. This rearrangement joins TRBV11-2 to TRBJ2-7; D possibly corresponds to TRBD2 (6 bases). Per the germline V gene, CDR1 is SGHAT and CDR2 is FQNNGV. The CDR3 contains 14 residues. The germline V and J ends were trimmed by 6 bases and 2 bases, with 14 bases remaining between them. The CDR3: CASRRPGLTYEQYF. The CDR3 bases are TGTGCCAGCAGGAGGCCGGGACTGACCTACGAGCAGTACTTC. The full variable domain, its missing parts supplied by reference TRBV11-2 and TRBJ2-7, is EAGVAQSPRYKIIEKRQSVAFWCNPISGHATLYWYQQILGQGPKLLIQFQNNGVVDDSQLPKDRFSAERLKGVDSTLKIQPAKLEDSAVYLCASRRPGLTYEQYFGPGTRLTVT.

This chain connects TRBV29-1 to TRBJ2-7; tentatively, D is TRBD2 (6 bases). V was clipped by 1 base and J by 4 bases, with 11 bases between them. The germline gives CDR1 SQVTM, CDR2 ANQGSEA. The CDR3 has 13 amino acids. The CDR3 reads CSVEVAGRYEQYF. The CDR3 bases are TGCAGCGTTGAAGTCGCAGGGAGGTACGAGCAGTACTTC.

The genes are TRBV19 and TRBJ2-7, with 9 bases lining up with TRBD1. The CDR3 covers 13 residues. Trimming took 9 bases from V and 4 from J; bases not matched to a gene: 7. The germline CDR1 and CDR2 sequences are LNHDA and SQIVND (reference sequence). CDR3: CASAGTGLYEQYF. DNA for the CDR3: TGTGCCAGCGCCGGGACAGGGCTTTACGAGCAGTACTTC.

The chain uses TRBV19 and TRBJ1-1; 7 positions match TRBD1. Per the germline V gene, CDR1 is LNHDA and CDR2 is SQIVND (reference sequence). There are 13 residues in the CDR3. The trim removed 7 bases at V and 2 bases at J, leaving 4 bases unmatched. CDR3 amino acids: CASTWDSNTEAFF. In DNA, the CDR3 is TGTGCCAGTACCTGGGACAGTAACACTGAAGCTTTCTTT. The full variable domain, in which reference TRBV19 and TRBJ1-1 provide the parts outside the CDR3, is DGGITQSPKYLFRKEGQNVTLSCEQNLNHDAMYWYRQDPGQGLRLIYYSQIVNDFQKGDIAEGYSVSREKKESFPLTVTSAQKNPTAFYLCASTWDSNTEAFFGQGTRLTVV.

This rearrangement joins TRBV10-3 to TRBJ1-2, with unresolved D. This CDR3 has 13 amino acids. Trimming took 3 bases from V and 4 from J, leaving 9 bases between them. Germline V gives CDR1 ENHRY, CDR2 SYGVKD. CDR3 protein: CAISDSASYGYTF. The CDR3 DNA follows: TGTGCCATCAGTGATTCCGCCTCCTATGGCTACACCTTC.

The chain links TRBV6-2 or TRBV6-3 to TRBJ2-7, with TRBD2 matching 13 bases. The CDR3 has 18 amino acids. The V gene's germline CDR1 is MNHEY and CDR2 SVGEGT. Trimming cost V 0 bases and J 4 bases; bases outside gene matches: 9. The CDR3: CASSYSKTTSGRWYEQYF. CDR3 coding DNA: TGTGCCAGCAGTTACTCGAAGACGACTAGCGGGAGGTGGTACGAGCAGTACTTC.

V usage is TRBV7-2 and J usage is TRBJ2-7; no definite D call. CDR3 size: 15 residues. The V and J ends lost 4 bases and 3 bases respectively, with 16 bases between them. CDR1 and CDR2 (germline): SGHTA, FQGNSA. The CDR3, as DNA: TGTGCCAGCAGCTCCGCCCCCGGCAGTTTCTACGAGCAGTACTTC. This translates into CASSSAPGSFYEQYF.

CDR3 sequence (DNA): TGTGCCAGCAGCGCCTCAGGCGACTGGACCATGAACACTGAAGCTTTCTTT. Amino acids: CASSASGDWTMNTEAFF. This chain uses TRBV7-3 with TRBJ1-1, with D unresolved. Germline V gives CDR1 SGHTA, CDR2 FQGTGA. This CDR3 has 17 amino acids. Trimming left V 5 bases short and J 0 bases short, with 19 bases between.